Shown below are 26 T cell receptor beta chains from a single sample sequenced in a study of cytomegalovirus exposure and HLA in healthy donors. Sequenced by immunoSEQ multiplex PCR; TCRdb stores in-frame clones only, minus some. The profile shows under 400,000 clones, approximately 91% of them singletons. Sequenced input: PBMCs. The origin of the receptors is a young man in good health and CMV-seronegative.

The rearrangement links TRBV19 to TRBJ2-3; 7 nucleotides line up with TRBD1. Germline V gene lookup returns CDR1 LNHDA and CDR2 SQIVND (reference sequence). The V segment lost 3 bases and the J segment 6 bases; nucleotides outside the gene matches: 9. This CDR3 comprises 15 residues. The CDR3 DNA reads TGTGCCAGTAGTATTTGGTCAGGGGGTATGGATACGCAGTATTTT. Residues: CASSIWSGGMDTQYF.

V is TRBV5-1 and J is TRBJ1-6; 8 bases are a match to TRBD1. The CDR3 runs to 17 residues. V lost 3 bases, J lost 4 bases, and 9 bases stayed unmatched. Germline CDR1 reads SGHRS; CDR2 reads YFSETQ. The CDR3 loop reads CASSSKHGTGYNSPLHF. Here the CDR3 DNA reads TGCGCCAGCAGCTCCAAGCACGGGACAGGATATAATTCACCCCTCCACTTT.

V usage is TRBV6-1 and J usage is TRBJ2-3, with 12 bases fitting TRBD2. V dropped 8 bases and J dropped 6; count of bases not matched to a gene: 6. The CDR3 length is 14 residues. Germline V gene data show CDR1 as MNHNS and CDR2 as SASEGT. As DNA, the CDR3 is TGTGCCAGCGTCCTAGCGGGGGGGCCGGATACGCAGTATTTT. This encodes CASVLAGGPDTQYF.

Only one count was recorded for this clone. V gene TRBV5-1 combines with J gene TRBJ2-1, with TRBD1 matching 9 bases. The V gene end was trimmed by 0 bases and the J gene end by 8 bases; junction bases not matched to a gene: 6. The V gene's germline CDR1 is SGHRS and CDR2 YFSETQ. The CDR3 has 15 amino acids. The CDR3 protein is CASSLEQGARDEQFF. CDR3 sequence (DNA): TGCGCCAGCAGCTTGGAACAGGGGGCGAGGGATGAGCAGTTCTTC.

The rearrangement uses TRBV5-8 and TRBJ1-5; TRBD1 matches 9 bases. CDR3 length equals 15 residues. The V gene's germline CDR1 is SGHTS and CDR2 YDEGEE. The ends lost 0 bases at V and 6 bases at J; junction bases unmatched: 4. The CDR3 bases are TGTGCCAGCAGCTTGGGGGGACAGGGCGGTCAGCCCCAGCATTTT. It translates to CASSLGGQGGQPQHF.

V and J are TRBV27 and TRBJ2-5, with TRBD2 matching over 7 bases. The CDR3 sequence is 17 residues long. Germline V gene lookup returns CDR1 MNHEY and CDR2 SMNVEV (reference sequence). The trim removed 0 bases at V and 1 base at J, leaving 8 bases unmatched. DNA of the CDR3: TGTGCCAGCAGTTTATCTGCGATAGCGGGCCCCCAAGAGACCCAGTACTTC. This sequence encodes CASSLSAIAGPQETQYF.

This clone is a singleton in its sample. This could be a read error, since a much larger clone is one nucleotide away. The DNA for the CDR3 is TGTGCCAGTAGCCCGACTAGCGGGGGTGTAAATGAGCAGTTCTTC. This sequence encodes CASSPTSGGVNEQFF. This sequence joins TRBV19 and TRBJ2-1, with 12 bases fitting TRBD2. V shed 6 bases and J 7 bases; nucleotides not matched to a gene: 7. CDR1 and CDR2 (germline): LNHDA, SQIVND (reference sequence). This CDR3 is built from 15 residues.

V is TRBV5-1 and J is TRBJ1-1, with 7 nucleotides matching TRBD1. The CDR3 is made up of 14 amino acids. With V trimmed by 4 bases and J by 1 base, 4 bases remained unmatched. Per germline, CDR1 SGHRS and CDR2 YFSETQ. For the CDR3, the DNA is TGCGCCAGCAGCCGACAGGGCCCGAACACTGAAGCTTTCTTT. Its translation is CASSRQGPNTEAFF.

This clone was counted once. DNA for the CDR3: TGTGCCAGCAGCTCGACAGTCTTGAACACCGGGGAGCTGTTTTTT. Encoded protein: CASSSTVLNTGELFF. J is TRBJ2-2 and V is TRBV11-3; perhaps TRBD1 as D (5 bases). CDR3 size: 15 residues. Per germline, CDR1 SGHNT and CDR2 YENEEA. V shed 4 bases and J shed 1 base, with 10 bases lying between them.

This rearrangement joins TRBV5-8 to TRBJ2-7; 9 bases agree with TRBD1. CDR1 is SGHTS, CDR2 YDEGEE, per germline. J lost 6 bases, V lost 5 bases, and 9 bases had no gene match. The CDR3 has 14 amino acids. The CDR3 protein is CASRRPGQGVEQYF. As DNA, the CDR3 is TGTGCCAGCAGACGTCCGGGACAGGGTGTCGAGCAGTACTTC.

The chain recombines TRBV6-5 with TRBJ1-1; possible D gene TRBD1, 5 bases. V was shortened by 0 bases and J by 0 bases, with 8 bases between the two germline ends. The CDR3 extends over 15 amino acids. Germline V gene data show CDR1 as MNHEY and CDR2 as SVGAGI. DNA for the CDR3: TGTGCCAGCAGTTACTCGCTACAGGTGAACACTGAAGCTTTCTTT. It specifies CASSYSLQVNTEAFF.

The chain employs TRBV14 and TRBJ1-2, with no clear D. From germline, CDR1 is SGHDN and CDR2 FVKESK. V was cut by 0 bases and J by 8 bases, with 16 bases left in between. The length of the CDR3 is 15 residues. The CDR3 is CASSQDIVIAGGYTF. In DNA form, the CDR3 reads TGTGCCAGCAGCCAAGATATCGTGATTGCAGGAGGCTACACCTTC.

J is TRBJ2-7 and V is TRBV6-5, with 8 bases lining up with TRBD1. CDR1 and CDR2 (germline): MNHEY, SVGAGI. This CDR3 is 15 amino acids long. V lost 6 bases, J lost 5 bases, and 12 bases stayed unmatched. This CDR3 is CASSPPGQGSDEQYF. CDR3 in DNA: TGTGCCAGCAGCCCCCCCGGACAGGGAAGCGACGAGCAGTACTTC.

This chain connects TRBV7-7 to TRBJ2-5, with 8 bases fitting TRBD2. In germline, CDR1 is SSHAT, CDR2 FNYEAQ (reference sequence). The CDR3 length is 15 residues. V dropped 3 bases and J dropped 4; count of bases not matched to a gene: 7. The CDR3 DNA reads as TGTGCCAGCAGCTTTGGGACTAGATCGGGAGAGACCCAGTACTTC. It translates to CASSFGTRSGETQYF.

This chain uses TRBV7-9 with TRBJ1-6; D unresolved. V dropped 5 bases and J dropped 0 bases, with 8 bases sitting between them. The CDR3 totals 15 residues. The V gene's germline CDR1 is SEHNR and CDR2 FQNEAQ (reference sequence). Here the CDR3 reads CASSRWSSYNSPLHF. The CDR3 DNA reads TGTGCCAGCAGCAGATGGAGCTCCTATAATTCACCCCTCCACTTT.

The chain uses TRBV7-8 and TRBJ1-4, with a weak D call TRBD1 (6 bases). The V end was cut by 4 bases, the J end by 8 bases, with 17 bases between. This CDR3 has 15 amino acids. Per germline, CDR1 SGHVS and CDR2 FQNEAQ. CDR3 residues: CASSSHRAGREKLFF. CDR3 DNA sequence: TGTGCCAGCAGCTCGCACAGGGCAGGTAGAGAAAAACTGTTTTTT.

The chain recombines TRBV2 with TRBJ2-7; tentative D call: TRBD1 (6 bases). Germline V gene sequence: CDR1 SNHLY, CDR2 FYNNEI. V lost 0 bases and J 2 bases, leaving 17 bases between the germline ends. CDR3 length equals 17 residues. CDR3 in amino acids: CASSEALRVDRTYEQYF. CDR3 in DNA: TGTGCCAGCAGTGAAGCGCTTCGGGTGGACAGAACCTACGAGCAGTACTTC. The complete variable domain, with remaining parts taken from reference TRBV2 and TRBJ2-7, reads EPEVTQTPSHQVTQMGQEVILRCVPISNHLYFYWYRQILGQKVEFLVSFYNNEISEKSEIFDDQFSVERPDGSNFTLKIRSTKLEDSAMYFCASSEALRVDRTYEQYFGPGTRLTVT.

V gene TRBV5-8 combines with J gene TRBJ1-6; D is possibly TRBD1 (6 bases). Germline V gene data show CDR1 as SGHTS and CDR2 as YDEGEE. The CDR3 sequence is 16 residues long. Trimming took off 5 bases at V and 7 bases at J, with 19 bases between the two ends. The CDR3 reads CASRLRGGAGNSPLHF. The CDR3 DNA follows: TGTGCCAGCAGATTACGAGGGGGGGCAGGGAATTCACCCCTCCACTTT. Full variable domain (remainder filled in from reference TRBV5-8 and TRBJ1-6): EAGVTQSPTHLIKTRGQQATLRCSPISGHTSVYWYQQALGLGLQFLLWYDEGEERNRGNFPPRFSGRQFPNYSSELNVNALELEDSALYLCASRLRGGAGNSPLHFGNGTRLTVT.

This clone was detected once. The J gene is TRBJ2-5, the V gene TRBV7-2, with 8 bases identical to TRBD1. Germline V lookup: CDR1 SGHTA, CDR2 FQGNSA. V shed 5 bases, J shed 5 bases, and the junction held 4 bases outside the gene matches. The CDR3 consists of 13 residues. CDR3 sequence (DNA): TGTGCCAGCAGCGGACAGGGTGTGGAGACCCAGTACTTC. It specifies CASSGQGVETQYF.

The chain has TRBV11-2 and TRBJ1-1; D perhaps matches TRBD1 (6 bases). Per germline, CDR1 SGHAT and CDR2 FQNNGV. This CDR3 comprises 16 residues. V dropped 0 bases and J dropped 2 bases, with 13 bases sitting between them. In DNA, the CDR3 is TGTGCCAGCAGCTTAGATCCCCGGGACACTAACACTGAAGCTTTCTTT. Encoded protein: CASSLDPRDTNTEAFF.

The chain links TRBV9 to TRBJ1-4; 8 bases line up with TRBD1. With V trimmed by 2 bases and J by 3 bases, 6 bases remained unmatched. Germline CDR1 is SGDLS and CDR2 is YYNGEE. The CDR3 is 16 residues long. CDR3 amino acids: CASSVHTGGPNEKLFF. The CDR3 DNA follows: TGTGCCAGCAGCGTCCACACAGGGGGGCCTAATGAAAAACTGTTTTTT. Based on the CDR3 plus reference TRBV9 and TRBJ1-4, the full variable domain is DSGVTQTPKHLITATGQRVTLRCSPRSGDLSVYWYQQSLDQGLQFLIQYYNGEERAKGNILERFSAQQFPDLHSELNLSSLELGDSALYFCASSVHTGGPNEKLFFGSGTQLSVL.

This clone was detected a few times. The chain carries TRBV7-9 and TRBJ2-7, with 8 bases aligning to TRBD1. This CDR3 has 14 amino acids. CDR1 and CDR2 (germline): SEHNR, FQNEAQ (reference sequence). J lost 3 bases, V lost 3 bases, and 4 bases had no gene match. The CDR3: CASSFRDRIYEQYF. In nucleotides, the CDR3 is TGTGCCAGCAGCTTCCGGGACAGGATCTACGAGCAGTACTTC.

The V call is TRBV19, the J call TRBJ2-4, with a possible D match to TRBD2 (6 bases). The CDR3 runs to 16 residues. Trimming removed 7 bases at V and 1 base at J, with 17 bases between. Germline CDR1 reads LNHDA; CDR2 reads SQIVND (reference sequence). As DNA, the CDR3 is TGTGCCAGTACCCAGGGTCCTGCGGGGGCCAAAAACATTCAGTACTTC. Residues: CASTQGPAGAKNIQYF.

The V and J genes are TRBV6-1 and TRBJ2-5; the match to TRBD1 covers 12 bases. V trimming: 3 bases; J trimming: 4 bases; junction bases outside the gene matches: 9. The CDR3 extends over 17 amino acids. The germline V gene encodes CDR1 MNHNS and CDR2 SASEGT. This CDR3 is CASSEPGQGALRETQYF. The DNA for the CDR3 is TGTGCCAGCAGTGAGCCGGGACAGGGGGCGCTAAGAGAGACCCAGTACTTC.

There are a few counts of this clone. J is TRBJ2-1 and V is TRBV15; 12 bases align to TRBD1. V lost 0 bases, J lost 6 bases, and 3 bases stayed unmatched. CDR3 length: 16 residues. Germline V gives CDR1 LNHNV, CDR2 YYDKDF (reference sequence). For the CDR3, the DNA is TGTGCCACCAGCAGAGAGGGGACAGGGGGCTTCAATGAGCAGTTCTTC. This translates into CATSREGTGGFNEQFF. Full variable domain (outside the CDR3, taken from reference TRBV15 and TRBJ2-1): DAMVIQNPRYQVTQFGKPVTLSCSQTLNHNVMYWYQQKSSQAPKLLFHYYDKDFNNEADTPDNFQSRRPNTSFCFLDIRSPGLGDTAMYLCATSREGTGGFNEQFFGPGTRLTVL.

This clone has just a few counts. The chain employs TRBV2 and TRBJ2-2; D unclear. The CDR3 sequence is 14 residues long. CDR1 is SNHLY, CDR2 FYNNEI, per germline. V was pared by 4 bases and J by 1 base, with 7 bases between. CDR3 amino acids: CASSVQWNTGELFF. DNA of the CDR3: TGTGCCAGCAGTGTCCAGTGGAACACCGGGGAGCTGTTTTTT.